This T cell receptor (beta chain) appears in the sequencing data of a study of blood T cells in healthy people across ages. Broader study findings: Among long-lived donors, naive CD4+ cells were more numerous and diversity higher than in aged donors.

The germline gives CDR1 MNHNY, CDR2 SVGAGI (reference sequence). The CDR3 has 14 amino acids. The V segment lost 2 bases and the J segment 5 bases; nucleotides outside the gene matches: 4. With a J-beta primer mix and a sample-barcoded 5' primer, a second PCR ran about 7 to 12 cycles. TCRdb called the 5' RACE reads again in MiXCR, with one record for every CDR3 protein. This table has 1.5 million to 2 million distinct CDR3 sequences, roughly 30% appearing once. This clonotype was counted a few times. Its antigen remains unidentified. The sequenced sample consisted of blood. The TCR originated in a woman younger than 45 in good health. V usage is TRBV6-6 and J usage is TRBJ2-5, with 8 bases identical to TRBD1. The CDR3 spells CASSYTQGGETQYF. The CDR3 coding sequence is TGTGCCAGCAGTTACACACAGGGGGGCGAGACCCAGTACTTC.